Included here is one T cell receptor (beta chain) sequence, with context. The antigen is undetermined. Relapses following autologous stem cell transplantation were seen in all patients, with brentuximab vedotin exposure varying. The sample is drawn from a study of PD-1 blockade in classical Hodgkin lymphoma. The protocol was immunoSEQ multiplex PCR, while the TCRdb copy is restricted to in-frame clones and leaves out a portion. The sample has tens of thousands of clones; around three quarters are singletons. Study-level results: Patients who responded completely had about the same baseline diversity as newly diagnosed patients. CD4+ TCR diversity rose significantly by C4D1, and CD8+ TCR diversity did not. Reported baseline diversity: healthy donors highest, relapsed/refractory patients lowest. Why the repertoires differ is still unclear, perhaps disease activity or prior therapy.

CDR1 is SEHNR and CDR2 is FQNEAQ in the germline V gene (reference sequence). Trimming at V came to 5 bases and at J to 5 bases, leaving 9 bases not matched to a gene. CDR3 length equals 16 residues. The sequences come from peripheral blood mononuclear cells (PBMCs), collected before the second cycle of nivolumab. The TCR originated in a human donor with classical Hodgkin lymphoma. The chain uses TRBV7-9 and TRBJ1-5, with TRBD1 identical over 10 bases. CDR3 in amino acids: CASSGQSGTGDQPQHF. CDR3 DNA: TGTGCCAGCAGCGGACAGAGCGGGACAGGGGATCAGCCCCAGCATTTT.